Reported below is one TCR beta chain. The antigen is not known. Deep was the level used in running the assay. Produced via immunoSEQ multiplex PCR; TCRdb's table is partial and in-frame only. The data show approximately 600,000 clones, with approximately 95% seen just once and about 0.11% held by the top ten. This entry is derived from a study of shared clonotypes between healthy human individuals. The study's findings and limits: Among donors, clonotype sharing was expected to be affected by sequencing depth. The sole specimen, blood, was sampled, and tissue repertoires likely differ.

Naive CD8 cells comprised CD45RO-negative, CCR7-positively selected cells, excluding terminally differentiated effector memory CD45RA+ cells. The receptor comes from a woman aged 25-40 years in good health. Material for sequencing was naive CD8+ T cells sorted from blood.

The CDR3 sequence is CATSRGTSLGGVGTPDTQYF. The CDR3 nucleotides are TGTGCCACCAGCAGAGGAACTAGCTTGGGGGGAGTGGGCACACCTGATACGCAGTATTTT. The chain has TRBV15 and TRBJ2-3; TRBD2 might be the D (6 bases). The germline V gene has CDR1 LNHNV and CDR2 YYDKDF (reference sequence). CDR3 length: 20 residues. The ends were cut back, 1 base at V and 6 bases at J, with 29 bases in the middle.